The next 23 T cell receptor beta chains were all read from a single sample in a study of blood T cell repertoires in COVID-19. Clones were read by immunoSEQ multiplex PCR, and TCRdb kept only the in-frame ones, dropping some. The table records some 200,000 clones, roughly 80% of them present only once. Sequenced input: peripheral blood. The source of these receptors is a man younger than 40 with active or convalescent COVID-19.

The chain combines TRBV12-3 or TRBV12-4 with TRBJ1-5; 8 bases agree with TRBD1. V trimming: 7 bases; J trimming: 7 bases; junction bases outside the gene matches: 6. The CDR3 extends over 13 amino acids. In nucleotides, the CDR3 is TGTGCCAGCACTCGGACAGGGAACCAGCCCCAGCATTTT. Protein sequence: CASTRTGNQPQHF.

The chain employs TRBV6-4 and TRBJ2-3; 7 nucleotides line up with TRBD2. The CDR3 is made up of 15 amino acids. The V gene's germline CDR1 is MRHNA and CDR2 SNTAGT. The junction had 10 bases not matched to a gene; V was cut back by 5 bases and J by 5 bases. For the CDR3, the DNA is TGTGCCAGCAGTATCGGCGGGCGGGAGCGAGATACGCAGTATTTT. The encoded protein is CASSIGGRERDTQYF.

This rearrangement joins TRBV5-4 to TRBJ2-1; TRBD2 matches 10 bases. Unmatched junction bases numbered 17, after V lost 5 bases and J lost 9 bases. Per germline, CDR1 SGHNT and CDR2 YYREEE (reference sequence). CDR3 length: 17 amino acids. The CDR3 spells CASRRVAGGRTTVEQFF. Written as DNA, the CDR3 is TGTGCCAGCAGGCGGGTAGCGGGGGGCCGCACTACGGTTGAGCAGTTCTTC.

The chain uses TRBV7-2 and TRBJ2-4; 10 bases are shared with TRBD2. J lost 3 bases, V lost 3 bases, and 5 bases had no gene match. CDR1 SGHTA and CDR2 FQGNSA come from the germline V gene. The CDR3 runs 16 residues. The CDR3 sequence is CASSLPLAGVKNIQYF. The CDR3, as DNA: TGTGCCAGCAGCTTGCCCCTAGCGGGAGTCAAAAACATTCAGTACTTC. Looking up the rest from reference TRBV7-2 and TRBJ2-4 gives the full variable domain: GAGVSQSPSNKVTEKGKDVELRCDPISGHTALYWYRQSLGQGLEFLIYFQGNSAPDKSGLPSDRFSAERTGGSVSTLTIQRTQQEDSAVYLCASSLPLAGVKNIQYFGAGTRLSVL.

The chain couples TRBV4-1 to TRBJ2-7, with 7 bases lining up with TRBD2. The trim removed 6 bases at V and 2 bases at J, leaving 7 bases unmatched. Germline CDR1 is MGHRA and CDR2 is YSYEKL. This CDR3 contains 14 residues. In DNA, the CDR3 is TGCGCCAGCAGACCGGGCGCGGGGGCCTACGAGCAGTACTTC. Its protein product is CASRPGAGAYEQYF.

This clone was seen more than once but under ten times. This chain connects TRBV28 to TRBJ1-5; D gene ambiguous. The V gene lost 2 bases and the J gene lost 5 bases, with 4 bases spanning the gap. The CDR3 sequence is 12 residues long. Germline V lookup: CDR1 MDHEN, CDR2 SYDVKM. The DNA for the CDR3 is TGTGCCAGCAGTTTAGACTATCAGCCCCAGCATTTT. As protein: CASSLDYQPQHF. Together with reference TRBV28 and TRBJ1-5, the CDR3 gives the full variable domain: DVKVTQSSRYLVKRTGEKVFLECVQDMDHENMFWYRQDPGLGLRLIYFSYDVKMKEKGDIPEGYSVSREKKERFSLILESASTNQTSMYLCASSLDYQPQHFGDGTRLSIL.

The chain combines TRBV29-1 with TRBJ2-7; D gene unclear. Trimming removed 0 bases from V and 1 base from J, with 16 bases in between. CDR1 and CDR2 from the germline V gene are SQVTM and ANQGSEA. This CDR3 spans 16 amino acids. The CDR3 sequence: CSVEDLTGLASYEQYF. Here the CDR3 DNA reads TGCAGCGTTGAAGATCTGACGGGTCTCGCTTCCTACGAGCAGTACTTC.

This clone was seen more than once but under ten times. The CDR3 is CASNNPGQNFLNIQYF. Here the CDR3 DNA reads TGTGCCAGCAACAACCCGGGACAAAATTTCTTAAACATTCAGTACTTC. The chain employs TRBV2 and TRBJ2-4, with D perhaps TRBD1 (6 bases). V gave up 7 bases and J gave up 6 bases, with 22 bases separating them. The germline gives CDR1 SNHLY, CDR2 FYNNEI. The CDR3 runs 16 residues.

V and J are TRBV19 and TRBJ1-5; 10 nucleotides line up with TRBD1. CDR3 length: 15 amino acids. The trim removed 5 bases at V and 4 bases at J, leaving 5 bases unmatched. CDR1 LNHDA and CDR2 SQIVND come from the germline V gene (reference sequence). The CDR3 reads CASSFGQGENQPQHF. The CDR3 coding sequence is TGTGCCAGTAGTTTCGGACAGGGGGAGAATCAGCCCCAGCATTTT.

The J gene is TRBJ2-3, the V gene TRBV10-1; D perhaps matches TRBD2 (6 bases). This CDR3 spans 17 amino acids. CDR1 and CDR2 (germline): WNHNN, SYGVQD (reference sequence). V lost 6 bases to trimming and J lost 1 base, with 20 bases between them. The CDR3 spells CASSGGGAGAGTDTQYF. CDR3 nucleotides: TGCGCCAGCAGCGGAGGAGGGGCCGGGGCAGGCACAGATACGCAGTATTTT.

This clone was detected a few times. The rearrangement joins TRBV3-1 (or the pseudogene TRBV3-2) to TRBJ1-6, with no clear D. V lost 0 bases and J 3 bases, leaving 9 bases between the germline ends. CDR1 and CDR2 (germline): LGHDT, YNNKEL (reference sequence). CDR3 length: 16 amino acids. The CDR3 bases are TGTGCCAGCAGCCAAGATCGTAGGAGCTATAATTCACCCCTCCACTTT. It translates to CASSQDRRSYNSPLHF.

The J gene is TRBJ2-1, the V gene TRBV27; D unclear. V dropped 3 bases and J dropped 4 bases, with 7 bases sitting between them. Germline V CDR1 and CDR2: MNHEY, SMNVEV (reference sequence). The CDR3 consists of 13 residues. Here the CDR3 DNA reads TGTGCCAGCAGTTTTGAGCTGTACAATGAGCAGTTCTTC. Its translation: CASSFELYNEQFF.

The genes are TRBV7-9 and TRBJ2-3; D call uncertain. Germline V gene sequence: CDR1 SEHNR, CDR2 FQNEAQ (reference sequence). The CDR3 is 14 residues long. V was cut by 7 bases and J by 0 bases, with 11 bases left in between. CDR3 coding DNA: TGTGCCAGCAATTCCGACACCAGCACAGATACGCAGTATTTT. Translation gives CASNSDTSTDTQYF.

The chain couples TRBV19 to TRBJ1-6; possible D gene TRBD1, 5 bases. Germline CDR1 is LNHDA and CDR2 is SQIVND (reference sequence). This CDR3 region has 16 residues. V lost 1 base and J 7 bases, leaving 14 bases between the germline ends. The CDR3 region is CASSIVAGRKNSPLHF. CDR3 coding DNA: TGTGCCAGTAGTATAGTGGCAGGGCGGAAAAATTCACCCCTCCACTTT. The variable domain in full, with the rest retrieved from reference TRBV19 and TRBJ1-6, is DGGITQSPKYLFRKEGQNVTLSCEQNLNHDAMYWYRQDPGQGLRLIYYSQIVNDFQKGDIAEGYSVSREKKESFPLTVTSAQKNPTAFYLCASSIVAGRKNSPLHFGNGTRLTVT.

The rearrangement joins TRBV5-1 to TRBJ1-1, with 8 bases lining up with TRBD1. The CDR3 runs 15 residues. J was trimmed by 0 bases and V by 5 bases; bases with no gene match: 6. The germline gives CDR1 SGHRS, CDR2 YFSETQ. CDR3 DNA sequence: TGCGCCAGCAGACCGGAGACAGGGGTGAACACTGAAGCTTTCTTT. Translated, it gives CASRPETGVNTEAFF.

V is TRBV28 and J is TRBJ1-1; 8 bases match TRBD1. The length of the CDR3 is 8 residues. Germline loops: CDR1 MDHEN, CDR2 SYDVKM. CDR3 coding DNA: TGTCGGACAGGGTTAGCTTTCTTT. This codes for CRTGLAFF.

This clone was seen only a few times. The chain carries TRBV5-1 and TRBJ1-1; D remains unclear. This CDR3 has 12 residues. From germline, CDR1 is SGHRS and CDR2 YFSETQ. Trimming cost V 4 bases and J 1 base, with 5 bases left between them. The CDR3 reads CASSARNTEAFF. As DNA, the CDR3 is TGCGCCAGCAGCGCTAGGAACACTGAAGCTTTCTTT. Using reference TRBV5-1 and TRBJ1-1 for the parts outside the CDR3, the full variable domain is KAGVTQTPRYLIKTRGQQVTLSCSPISGHRSVSWYQQTPGQGLQFLFEYFSETQRNKGNFPGRFSGRQFSNSRSEMNVSTLELGDSALYLCASSARNTEAFFGQGTRLTVV.

This chain joins TRBV4-1 and TRBJ1-1; weak D call: TRBD1 (5 bases). The CDR3 has 15 amino acids. V lost 7 bases to trimming and J lost 1 base, with 16 bases between them. From germline, CDR1 is MGHRA and CDR2 YSYEKL. The CDR3 reads CASILYRTSNTEAFF. The CDR3 DNA reads as TGCGCCAGCATCTTATATAGGACATCGAACACTGAAGCTTTCTTT.

The chain is built from TRBV6-4 and TRBJ1-2, with D perhaps matching TRBD1 (5 bases). The V and J ends lost 6 bases and 3 bases respectively, with 11 bases between them. The CDR3 runs 13 residues. Per the germline V gene, CDR1 is MRHNA and CDR2 is SNTAGT. DNA of the CDR3: TGTGCCAGCAGGGGGCAGGGCGACTATGGCTACACCTTC. It translates to CASRGQGDYGYTF.

This clone showed up just a few times. The chain combines TRBV3-1 (or the pseudogene TRBV3-2) with TRBJ1-2; tentative D call: TRBD1 (6 bases). The V end was cut by 5 bases, the J end by 8 bases, with 12 bases between. The CDR3 is 12 residues long. Germline V gene sequence: CDR1 LGHDT, CDR2 YNNKEL (reference sequence). The CDR3 DNA is TGTGCCAGCAGCTTGGGGGCATCAGGCTACACCTTC. Its protein is CASSLGASGYTF.

CDR3 DNA sequence: TGTGCCAGCAGTTATGGCCCCTCTTATACCGACCAAGAGACCCAGTACTTC. The encoded protein is CASSYGPSYTDQETQYF. This chain uses TRBV6-2 or TRBV6-3 with TRBJ2-5, with no clear D. Trimming shortened V by 3 bases and J by 0 bases, and 17 bases separated the two germline ends. From germline, CDR1 is MNHEY and CDR2 SVGEGT. This CDR3 region has 17 residues.

The chain combines TRBV11-3 with TRBJ2-1; 8 nucleotides line up with TRBD1. V lost 5 bases and J lost 4; bases outside the gene matches: 4. The germline V gene has CDR1 SGHNT and CDR2 YENEEA. The CDR3 has 14 amino acids. The CDR3 region has the DNA TGTGCCAGCAGCAGGGGACAGGAGTACAATGAGCAGTTCTTC. Translation: CASSRGQEYNEQFF.

The chain has TRBV28 and TRBJ1-2; no clear D. CDR3 length: 12 residues. Between the trimmed V and J ends, which lost 7 bases and 7 bases, there was a span of 13 bases. CDR1 is MDHEN, CDR2 SYDVKM, per germline. The DNA of the CDR3 is TGTGCCAGCACCGTCAGTCCCAGTGGCTACACCTTC. It translates to CASTVSPSGYTF.